This note documents a single TCR beta chain sequence. Its antigen specificity is not known. There are no base qualities to consult, and no much larger clone falls within one base. Only healthy Caucasian donors were included. These data originate in a study of identical twins (dated by TCRdb to the mid-2010s). General notes on the study: TCR alpha and beta repertoires from monozygotic twins, unrelated adults of various ages and cord blood were deep-sequenced to test whether fetal clonotypes persist. To rule out contamination, the twin experiments were replicated at different times with different library preparation protocols. Overall study results and their limits: Zero-insertion analyses could be partly confounded by invariant T cells such as MAIT and iNKT, though diverse VJ usage argued against such confounding for most clonotypes. Recombination models systematically underestimated out-of-frame TCR alpha sharing in monozygotic twins but agreed with sharing between unrelated individuals. Because the same donors could not be followed over many years, the conclusions depended on cross-sectional statistical analysis. A weaker excess of twin sharing was found in beta out-of-frame sequences because the signal-to-noise ratio was lowered by fewer shared sequences. Out-of-frame TCR alpha sequences shared between twins showed an excess of low generation-probability sequences compared with coincidental sharing between unrelated individuals. Fewer insertions were carried by abundant cord blood beta clonotypes, a similar but weaker trend appeared in young adult naive repertoires, and no such trend appeared in memory repertoires.

The library was obtained by 5' RACE. Data came from an Illumina HiSeq 2000. Template switching introduced a universal primer binding site; the final cDNA contained a unique molecular identifier, enabling accurate counting of TCR cDNA molecules. First-strand cDNA for TCR alpha and beta chains was synthesized from specific primers in the conserved constant-segment region. Each cDNA library was double barcoded, with a SMART-Mk sample barcode plus Illumina barcodes, to control for contamination. TruSeq adapter sequences along with Illumina sample barcodes were introduced in two successive PCR steps. TCR alpha and beta cDNA libraries were sequenced on the Illumina HiSeq platform with custom primers. The authors processed their data as follows. Unique molecular identifiers were extracted from raw reads with MiGEC, and CDR3 positions were determined with MiXCR. Recombination models were inferred per individual with the repgenHMM and IGoR tools using an EM algorithm. Shared clonotypes were analyzed with the tcR package in R, and sharing was normalized by the product of cloneset sizes. To study raw recombination without the effects of thymic and clonal selection, out-of-frame nonproductive sequences were analyzed. TCRdb reworked the public reads: Q25 trimming with fastp, MiXCR clone assembly, productive beta chains retained. Here each entry gathers all rows of one CDR3 protein and keeps the most common genes and DNA. In this record, the V and J calls reflect TCRdb's handling and not the investigators' own analysis. The sample contains around 1.7 million distinct CDR3 sequences, 32% of them found a single time. The top ten clones comprise about 0.25% of the sample.

Looking up the germline V gene yields CDR1 SGHTA and CDR2 FQGNSA. After removal of 5 bases from V and 4 bases from J, the junction retains 8 bases not matched to a gene. The CDR3 measures 14 amino acids from cysteine to phenylalanine. Of all the DNA, just the CDR3 is kept, 42 bases in frame from base 1. The chain uses TRBV7-2 and TRBJ2-7, with TRBD2 identical over 7 junction bases. The TCR originated in a newborn girl in good health. The source material was cord blood. The DNA sequence follows: TGTGCCAGCAGCCACCTAACTAGCGCTTACGAGCAGTACTTC. It encodes CASSHLTSAYEQYF.